The clone carrying this T cell receptor (beta chain) was seen ten or more times. Its antigen is unknown. This sample is drawn from a study of T cell repertoires in cytomegalovirus infection. Study in general: CMV infection and matching HLA type were both indicated by public TCR beta signatures.

TCRdb re-called the reads through MiXCR, storing one row per CDR3 protein. The sample has 65,000 to 90,000 distinct CDR3 sequences; around 3.8% are singletons. Whole-study results and caveats: HLA-C-restricted CMV-specific TCR beta clonotypes were dominant in the ex vivo response.

The source material was PBMCs. The receptor's source is a human donor in good health (CMV status not recorded). Some clones in this sample may be carry-over from other donors' samples.

The CDR3 bases are TGTGCCAGCAGCCCAGGGAGTTCCCCGAACACTGAAGCTTTCTTT. Its translation: CASSPGSSPNTEAFF. The chain couples TRBV7-3 to TRBJ1-1; a weak D match, TRBD1 (5 bases). Deletions cut 5 bases from V and 1 base from J, with 14 bases between. The CDR3 is 15 amino acids. Germline CDR1 and CDR2: SGHTA and FQGTGA.